The entry that follows covers one TCR beta chain sequence. This entry is derived from a study of glioma-infiltrating T cells after dendritic cell vaccination. All glioblastoma patients lacked an isocitrate dehydrogenase mutation. The CDR3 contains 12 residues. CDR1 is MNHNY, CDR2 SVGAGI, per germline (reference sequence). With 4 bases removed from V and 11 bases from J, the gap between germline ends came to 14 bases. Sequencing was performed with immunoSEQ multiplex PCR; in TCRdb, only in-frame clones are kept and a portion is missing. This sample has 25,000 to 35,000 clones; 90% to 95% occur once, and the top ten carry over 2%.

The source is a human donor with glioblastoma. The sequencing here drew on blood, taken before dendritic cell vaccination. The chain joins TRBV6-6 to TRBJ1-1; TRBD1 might be the D (6 bases). Written as DNA, the CDR3 is TGTGCCAGCAGTTCCCTACGGACAGACGCTTTCTTT. Its protein is CASSSLRTDAFF.